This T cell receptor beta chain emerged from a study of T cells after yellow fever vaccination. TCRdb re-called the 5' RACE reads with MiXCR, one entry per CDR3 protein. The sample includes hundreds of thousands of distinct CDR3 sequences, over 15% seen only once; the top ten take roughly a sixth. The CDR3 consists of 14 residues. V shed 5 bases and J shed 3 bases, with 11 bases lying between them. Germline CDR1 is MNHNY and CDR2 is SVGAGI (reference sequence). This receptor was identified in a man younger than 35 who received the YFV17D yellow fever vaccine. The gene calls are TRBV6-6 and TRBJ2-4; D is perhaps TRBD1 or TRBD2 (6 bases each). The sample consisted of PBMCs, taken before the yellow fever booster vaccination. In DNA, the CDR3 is TGTGCCAGCAGTGGGGGGCGCGACAAAAACATTCAGTACTTC. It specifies CASSGGRDKNIQYF.